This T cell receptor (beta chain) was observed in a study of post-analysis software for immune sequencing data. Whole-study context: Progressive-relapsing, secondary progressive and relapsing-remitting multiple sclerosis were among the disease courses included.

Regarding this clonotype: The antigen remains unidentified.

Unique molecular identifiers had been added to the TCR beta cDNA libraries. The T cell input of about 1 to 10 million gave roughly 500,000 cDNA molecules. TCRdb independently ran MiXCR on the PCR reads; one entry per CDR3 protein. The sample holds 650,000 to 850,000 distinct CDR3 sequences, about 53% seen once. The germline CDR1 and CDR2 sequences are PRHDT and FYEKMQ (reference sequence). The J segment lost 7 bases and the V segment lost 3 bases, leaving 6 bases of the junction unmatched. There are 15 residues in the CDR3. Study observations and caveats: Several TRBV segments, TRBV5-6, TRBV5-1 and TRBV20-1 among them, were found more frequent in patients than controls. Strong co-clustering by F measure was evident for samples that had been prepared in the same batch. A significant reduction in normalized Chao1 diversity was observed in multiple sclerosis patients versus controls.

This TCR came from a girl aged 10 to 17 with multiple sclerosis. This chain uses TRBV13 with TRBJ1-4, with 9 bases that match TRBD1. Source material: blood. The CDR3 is CASSFVGQGGEKLFF. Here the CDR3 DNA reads TGTGCCAGCAGCTTCGTGGGACAGGGAGGTGAAAAACTGTTTTTT.